The source of this T cell receptor (beta chain) is a study of beta chain features in type 1 diabetes. Study details: Summed over all samples, the examined sorted cells came to roughly 110,000,000.

Notes on the study in general: Healthy donors had naive, central memory and Treg TCRB repertoires that appeared less similar than those seen among patients. Patients with type 1 diabetes showed fewer VDJ junction insertions and more deletions. There was a moderate but significant shortening of TCRB CDR3s in all four CD4+ subsets of Type 1 diabetes patients.

Germline V gene data show CDR1 as SGHRS and CDR2 as YFSETQ. The CDR3 sequence is 13 residues long. V dropped 4 bases and J dropped 8 bases, with 13 bases sitting between them. This clone was seen more than once but under ten times. Its cognate antigen is unknown. Sequenced material consisted of expressed TCRB transcripts (all of the isolated RNA was reverse transcribed). Reads from naive, central memory and regulatory T cell samples averaged roughly 3.8 million. The protocol was immunoSEQ multiplex PCR, while the TCRdb copy is restricted to in-frame clones and leaves out a portion. Of about 250,000 clones in the sample, approximately 11% are singletons; the top ten hold 0.017%.

The V and J genes are TRBV5-1 and TRBJ1-5; tentative D call: TRBD1 (6 bases). The TCR originated in a man aged 25 to 40 with type 1 diabetes. Sequenced material: naive CD4+ T cells from blood. The CDR3 loop is CASSTGMSEPQHF. Here the CDR3 DNA reads TGCGCCAGCAGCACAGGGATGTCTGAGCCCCAGCATTTT.